This T cell receptor beta chain appears in the sequencing data of a study of graft-versus-host responses after intestinal transplantation. Looking at the study overall: Induction using anti-thymocyte globulin, followed by tacrolimus and steroids for approximately 3 years, was given to all recipients.

Whole-study results and caveats: GvH clone levels peaked in circulation, and this peak was associated with early post-transplant HvG declines. Across patients carrying graft-donor T cell macrochimerism, allografts held high graft-versus-host to host-versus-graft clonal ratios. GvH clones occurred in recipient marrow; some first appeared in ileum or blood.

Clones were read by immunoSEQ multiplex PCR, and TCRdb kept only the in-frame ones, dropping some. The sample contains fewer than 85,000 clones, 84% of which appear only once. As regards this clone: What it binds is unknown.

The J segment lost 0 bases and the V segment lost 5 bases, leaving 12 bases of the junction unmatched. The CDR3 has 17 amino acids. From germline, CDR1 is MDHEN and CDR2 SYDVKM. V is TRBV28 and J is TRBJ2-7; 8 bases are shared with TRBD1. This specimen consisted of unstimulated CD4+ T cells sorted from spleen or lymph node cells, obtained before transplant. The receptor was derived from a human donor who was the organ donor for an intestinal transplant. The CDR3 spells CASSPLPGQGDSYEQYV. Here the CDR3 DNA reads TGTGCCAGCAGTCCCCTTCCCGGACAGGGTGACTCCTACGAGCAGTACGTC.